The 18 T cell receptor beta chains below were found in one sample sequenced in a study of regulatory T cells in long-lasting Graves disease. HTBI primers from iRepertoire and Arm-PCR of CDR3 regions yielded the TCR beta libraries. TCRdb independently ran MiXCR on the multiplex PCR reads; one entry per CDR3 protein. The table shows hundreds of thousands of distinct CDR3 sequences, with around 17% occurring only once. Time point described: newly diagnosed GD, antithyroid drugs for less than 3 months. PBMCs were the source of the RNA used for TCR sequencing. These data are also associated with another study on T cells in Graves' hyperthyroidism and ophthalmopathy.

The sequencing here drew on peripheral blood mononuclear cells (PBMCs), taken at new diagnosis, from a patient treated with antithyroid drugs. The origin of the receptors is a woman aged 25 to 39 with Graves disease.

Notes on this clonotype: Possible read error: a much larger clone is one base away. The chain uses TRBV28 and TRBJ2-3; 10 positions match TRBD2. The V gene end was trimmed by 4 bases and the J gene end by 6 bases; junction bases not matched to a gene: 7. Germline CDR1 MDHEN, CDR2 SYDVKM. CDR3 length equals 15 residues. The DNA for the CDR3 is TGTGCCAGCAGTTCTAGCGGGAGAGGACTGGATACGCAGTATTTT. This gives the protein CASSSSGRGLDTQYF.

This clonotype has only a few counts. The chain joins TRBV2 to TRBJ2-7; no clear D gene. This CDR3 comprises 12 residues. Per germline, CDR1 SNHLY and CDR2 FYNNEI. The germline V and J ends were trimmed by 5 bases and 5 bases, with 10 bases remaining between them. CDR3 amino acids: CASSPLRDEQYF. Written as DNA, the CDR3 is TGTGCCAGCAGTCCGCTAAGGGACGAGCAGTACTTC.

This clonotype has ten or more counts. The J gene is TRBJ1-1, the V gene TRBV18; D may be TRBD1 (5 bases). Looked up from germline, CDR1 is KGHSH and CDR2 is LQKENI. This CDR3 region has 13 residues. V lost 5 bases and J lost 2, with 9 bases in between. The CDR3 protein is CASSEGVNTEAFF. CDR3 coding DNA: TGTGCCAGCTCAGAAGGGGTTAACACTGAAGCTTTCTTT.

The chain employs TRBV7-3 and TRBJ2-2; 7 nucleotides align to TRBD2. Germline assignment: CDR1 SGHTA and CDR2 FQGTGA. V gave up 1 base and J gave up 7 bases; unmatched junction bases: 12. The CDR3 has 17 residues. The DNA for the CDR3 is TGTGCCAGCAGCTTAAGACCCAGGACTAGTAGGGGCGGGGAGCTGTTTTTT. Amino acid sequence: CASSLRPRTSRGGELFF.

The table lists this clonotype with many counts. The chain couples TRBV29-1 to TRBJ1-5; D unclear. V gave up 4 bases and J gave up 0 bases, with 10 bases separating them. The germline V gene has CDR1 SQVTM and CDR2 ANQGSEA. The CDR3 totals 14 residues. CDR3 bases: TGCAGCGTTGTTATGGGCCATAGCAATCAGCCCCAGCATTTT. Amino acid sequence: CSVVMGHSNQPQHF.

This clonotype was found many times. The V call is TRBV27, the J call TRBJ1-1; D possibly corresponds to TRBD1 (5 bases). V was shortened by 3 bases and J by 8 bases, with 13 bases between the two germline ends. This CDR3 region has 13 residues. Looked up from germline, CDR1 is MNHEY and CDR2 is SMNVEV (reference sequence). This CDR3 is CASSFEHGGEAFF. CDR3 DNA sequence: TGTGCCAGCAGTTTCGAGCATGGGGGAGAAGCTTTCTTT.

On this clonotype: This sequence may be a read error, since a much larger clone differs from it by one base. The chain has TRBV5-1 and TRBJ2-1; 7 nucleotides match TRBD1. Losses at the gene ends were 4 bases for V and 10 bases for J; bases not matched to a gene: 11. There are 14 residues in the CDR3. Germline V gene lookup returns CDR1 SGHRS and CDR2 YFSETQ. CDR3 in DNA: TGCGCCAGCAGCACTGGACAGGAGGCCTACGAGCAGTTCTTC. It translates to CASSTGQEAYEQFF.

As to this clonotype: This may arise from a read error, as a much more abundant clone is one base away. This chain joins TRBV7-2 and TRBJ2-2; TRBD2 is a possible D gene (6 bases). V was pared by 1 base and J by 1 base, with 16 bases between. CDR1 is SGHTA, CDR2 FQGNSA, per germline. The CDR3 runs to 18 residues. The CDR3 spells CASSLDVWAGRNTGELFF. The DNA of the CDR3 is TGTGCCAGCAGCTTAGATGTTTGGGCGGGACGGAACACCGGGGAGCTGTTTTTT.

Notes on this clonotype: This likely stems from a read error, as it lies one base from a far larger clone. The genes are TRBV7-9 and TRBJ2-1; TRBD2 agrees at 8 bases. The CDR3 sequence is 16 residues long. Germline CDR1 SEHNR, CDR2 FQNEAQ (reference sequence). CDR3 coding DNA: TGTGCCGGCAGCTCTACTAGACTAGCGACCTACAATGAGCAGTTCTTC. Translation gives CAGSSTRLATYNEQFF.

The table lists this clonotype with many counts. The CDR3 is CASSQLWKAGVYNEQFF. DNA of the CDR3: TGTGCCAGCAGCCAGCTATGGAAAGCGGGAGTCTACAATGAGCAGTTCTTC. The V call is TRBV3-1, the J call TRBJ2-1; 8 bases are a match to TRBD2. V gave up 3 bases and J gave up 3 bases; unmatched junction bases: 10. The CDR3 sequence is 17 residues long. From germline, CDR1 is LGHDT and CDR2 YNNKEL (reference sequence).

This clonotype was seen a handful of times. The J gene is TRBJ2-1, the V gene TRBV11-3; 9 nucleotides line up with TRBD2. The CDR3 has 15 amino acids. Trimming at V came to 0 bases and at J to 5 bases, leaving 2 bases not matched to a gene. CDR1 is SGHNT and CDR2 is YENEEA in the germline V gene. Written as DNA, the CDR3 is TGTGCCAGCAGCTTAGAACTAGCGGGCAACAATGAGCAGTTCTTC. It yields the protein CASSLELAGNNEQFF.

This clonotype was observed at least ten times. The CDR3 DNA is TGTGCCAGCAGTGCCCCACCGACAGGGAAAAGTGAGCAGTTCTTC. As protein: CASSAPPTGKSEQFF. The V call is TRBV28, the J call TRBJ2-1; 7 bases are shared with TRBD1. Unmatched junction bases numbered 13, after V lost 5 bases and J lost 9 bases. CDR3 length: 15 residues. CDR1 is MDHEN, CDR2 SYDVKM, per germline.

The table lists this clonotype with a few counts. The chain links TRBV7-9 to TRBJ2-7, with D perhaps assigned TRBD1 or TRBD2 (5 bases each). The CDR3 sequence is 14 residues long. Germline-derived CDR1 and CDR2 are SEHNR and FQNEAQ (reference sequence). V lost 5 bases and J 6 bases, leaving 17 bases between the germline ends. The CDR3 nucleotides are TGTGCCAGCAGCGCAGAGGGGCCTACCTCCGAGCAGTACTTC. It specifies CASSAEGPTSEQYF.

In its sample, this clonotype was seen many times. The chain employs TRBV28 and TRBJ1-2; a weak D match, TRBD1 (5 bases). Germline V gene sequence: CDR1 MDHEN, CDR2 SYDVKM. The V end lost 6 bases, the J end lost 4 bases, and 18 bases lay between the germline ends. The CDR3 is 15 residues long. The CDR3, as DNA: TGTGCCAGCAGCGATACGGGGCCAGGGTCCTATGGCTACACCTTC. This sequence encodes CASSDTGPGSYGYTF.

The V and J genes are TRBV29-1 and TRBJ2-7; 7 nucleotides align to TRBD2. This CDR3 contains 12 residues. Germline CDR1 and CDR2: SQVTM and ANQGSEA. Unmatched junction bases numbered 6, after V lost 7 bases and J lost 3 bases. CDR3 loop: CSGWDYHYEQYF. Here the CDR3 DNA reads TGCAGCGGCTGGGACTACCACTACGAGCAGTACTTC.

There are many counts of this clonotype. The chain has TRBV28 and TRBJ2-7, with TRBD2 identical over 7 bases. J was trimmed by 3 bases and V by 5 bases; bases with no gene match: 10. The CDR3 spans 15 residues. The germline CDR1 and CDR2 sequences are MDHEN and SYDVKM. The DNA of the CDR3 is TGTGCCAGCAGTCCCCGCAGCGGGACCCACTACGAGCAGTACTTC. Protein: CASSPRSGTHYEQYF.

This chain connects TRBV18 to TRBJ2-6, with D possibly being TRBD1 (5 bases). V dropped 6 bases and J dropped 0 bases, with 12 bases sitting between them. The germline CDR1 and CDR2 sequences are KGHSH and LQKENI. This CDR3 comprises 16 residues. DNA for the CDR3: TGTGCCAGCTCCCAGGGTTATGGCTCTGGGGCCAACGTCCTGACTTTC. It is translated as CASSQGYGSGANVLTF.

This clonotype was found many times. CDR3 sequence: CASSSQPGTSISPDTQYF. CDR3 in DNA: TGTGCCAGCAGTTCACAACCCGGGACTAGTATAAGCCCAGATACGCAGTATTTT. The chain carries TRBV12-3 or TRBV12-4 and TRBJ2-3, with 8 bases identical to TRBD2. The CDR3 consists of 18 residues. Germline trimming cut 4 bases from V and 4 bases from J; bases unmatched to any gene: 16.